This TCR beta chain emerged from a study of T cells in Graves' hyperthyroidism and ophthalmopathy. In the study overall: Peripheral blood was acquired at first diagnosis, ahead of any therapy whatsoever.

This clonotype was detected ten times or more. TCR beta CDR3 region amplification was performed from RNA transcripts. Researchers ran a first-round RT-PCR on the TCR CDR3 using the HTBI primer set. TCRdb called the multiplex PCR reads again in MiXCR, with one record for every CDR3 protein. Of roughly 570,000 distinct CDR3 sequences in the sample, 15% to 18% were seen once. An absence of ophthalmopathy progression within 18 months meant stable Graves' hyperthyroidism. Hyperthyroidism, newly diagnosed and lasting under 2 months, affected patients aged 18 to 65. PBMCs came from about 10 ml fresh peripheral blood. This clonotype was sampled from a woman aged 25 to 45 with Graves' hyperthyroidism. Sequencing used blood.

CDR3 bases: TGTGCCAGCAGCTTACGGATCGCCCTAGCGGGAGATGCCGGGGAGCTGTTTTTT. It is translated as CASSLRIALAGDAGELFF. The chain links TRBV11-2 to TRBJ2-2, with 10 bases aligning to TRBD2. V gave up 2 bases and J gave up 6 bases; unmatched junction bases: 12. The CDR3 covers 18 residues. Germline V gene data show CDR1 as SGHAT and CDR2 as FQNNGV.